These 11 T cell receptor beta chains share one sample of origin, sequenced in a study of cytomegalovirus exposure and HLA in healthy donors. It was with 60 Vbeta and 13 Jbeta primers that the PCR ran. Here immunoSEQ multiplex PCR was the method, and the copy in TCRdb shows in-frame clones only, minus some. The repertoire consists of 100,000 to 150,000 clones, with around 81% occurring once and the leading ten covering 0.7%. The sequenced sample consisted of PBMCs. Receptor source: a young man in good health and CMV-seronegative.

This chain joins TRBV4-1 and TRBJ1-2; D unresolved. The CDR3 totals 13 residues. Trimming pared 0 bases from V and 4 bases from J, leaving 6 bases between. Looked up from germline, CDR1 is MGHRA and CDR2 is YSYEKL. CDR3 DNA: TGCGCCAGCAGCCAAGACCCCTCCTATGGCTACACCTTC. It codes for CASSQDPSYGYTF.

The chain combines TRBV19 with TRBJ2-3; D uncertain. CDR1 and CDR2 from the germline V gene are LNHDA and SQIVND (reference sequence). V dropped 3 bases and J dropped 2 bases, with 9 bases sitting between them. The CDR3 sequence is 14 residues long. In DNA form, the CDR3 reads TGTGCCAGTAGTATCCTCGTAAACACAGATACGCAGTATTTT. Its translation: CASSILVNTDTQYF.

J is TRBJ1-2 and V is TRBV30; D is possibly TRBD1 (6 bases). CDR3 length: 12 amino acids. Germline assignment: CDR1 GTSNPN and CDR2 SVGIG (reference sequence). V was trimmed by 3 bases and J by 7 bases, leaving 12 bases between them. The CDR3 reads CAWSEDRTGYTF. The CDR3 DNA follows: TGTGCCTGGAGCGAGGACAGAACTGGCTACACCTTC. Together with reference TRBV30 and TRBJ1-2, the CDR3 gives the full variable domain: SQTIHQWPATLVQPVGSPLSLECTVEGTSNPNLYWYRQAAGRGLQLLFYSVGIGQISSEVPQNLSASRPQDRQFILSSKKLLLSDSGFYLCAWSEDRTGYTFGSGTRLTVV.

The rearrangement links TRBV19 to TRBJ1-5, with TRBD1 matching over 7 bases. Per germline, CDR1 LNHDA and CDR2 SQIVND (reference sequence). Germline trimming cut 5 bases from V and 3 bases from J; bases unmatched to any gene: 7. The CDR3 runs to 15 residues. The CDR3 coding sequence is TGTGCCAGTAGTGGATGGACAGGCGACAATCAGCCCCAGCATTTT. This encodes CASSGWTGDNQPQHF.

The V gene is TRBV9, the J gene TRBJ1-4; D is perhaps TRBD1 (6 bases). The CDR3 extends over 12 amino acids. Germline values: CDR1 SGDLS, CDR2 YYNGEE. The V end was cut by 7 bases, the J end by 7 bases, with 11 bases between. CDR3 nucleotide sequence: TGTGCCAGCGGTGGACAGACTGAAAAACTGTTTTTT. Its translation: CASGGQTEKLFF.

This clone appeared a few times. V gene TRBV5-6 combines with J gene TRBJ2-1, with 11 bases matching TRBD1. There are 16 residues in the CDR3. Germline values: CDR1 SGHDT, CDR2 YYEEEE. The V segment lost 4 bases and the J segment 3 bases; nucleotides outside the gene matches: 6. CDR3 sequence: CASSEAGTGGYNEQFF. Here the CDR3 DNA reads TGTGCCAGCAGCGAAGCCGGGACAGGGGGCTACAATGAGCAGTTCTTC. The variable domain in full, with the rest retrieved from reference TRBV5-6 and TRBJ2-1, is DAGVTQSPTHLIKTRGQQVTLRCSPKSGHDTVSWYQQALGQGPQFIFQYYEEEERQRGNFPDRFSGHQFPNYSSELNVNALLLGDSALYLCASSEAGTGGYNEQFFGPGTRLTVL.

The chain has TRBV6-1 and TRBJ1-2; D not certain. This CDR3 has 15 amino acids. The germline gives CDR1 MNHNS, CDR2 SASEGT. Trimming left V 0 bases short and J 7 bases short, with 15 bases between. In nucleotides, the CDR3 is TGTGCCAGCAGTGAAGCGCCGGGTGAGGTGCGTGGCTACACCTTC. This gives the protein CASSEAPGEVRGYTF.

The chain links TRBV6-1 to TRBJ1-1; possibly TRBD1 for D (5 bases). Germline CDR1 is MNHNS and CDR2 is SASEGT. This CDR3 is built from 11 residues. The ends were cut back, 2 bases at V and 11 bases at J, with 9 bases in the middle. CDR3 protein: CASSELQAAFF. CDR3 nucleotides: TGTGCCAGCAGTGAATTACAGGCGGCTTTCTTT.

This chain uses TRBV7-2 with TRBJ1-1; D remains unclear. In germline, CDR1 is SGHTA, CDR2 FQGNSA. V lost 5 bases and J lost 4, with 8 bases in between. The CDR3 totals 12 residues. This chain's CDR3 is CASSLRGTEAFF. The CDR3, as DNA: TGTGCCAGCAGCCTCAGAGGCACTGAAGCTTTCTTT.

The chain combines TRBV5-6 with TRBJ1-4; tentatively, D is TRBD1 (5 bases). This CDR3 has 12 residues. Deletions cut 4 bases from V and 10 bases from J, with 11 bases between. The germline CDR1 and CDR2 sequences are SGHDT and YYEEEE. The CDR3 nucleotides read TGTGCCAGCAGCCCCGGGGGGTTAAAACTGTTTTTT. Translating it yields CASSPGGLKLFF.

This rearrangement joins TRBV6-1 to TRBJ2-7; maybe TRBD1 (6 bases). The V gene lost 4 bases and the J gene lost 4 bases, with 8 bases spanning the gap. Per the germline V gene, CDR1 is MNHNS and CDR2 is SASEGT. The length of the CDR3 is 12 residues. This chain's CDR3 is CASSGQDYEQYF. DNA for the CDR3: TGTGCCAGCAGTGGACAGGATTACGAGCAGTACTTC.